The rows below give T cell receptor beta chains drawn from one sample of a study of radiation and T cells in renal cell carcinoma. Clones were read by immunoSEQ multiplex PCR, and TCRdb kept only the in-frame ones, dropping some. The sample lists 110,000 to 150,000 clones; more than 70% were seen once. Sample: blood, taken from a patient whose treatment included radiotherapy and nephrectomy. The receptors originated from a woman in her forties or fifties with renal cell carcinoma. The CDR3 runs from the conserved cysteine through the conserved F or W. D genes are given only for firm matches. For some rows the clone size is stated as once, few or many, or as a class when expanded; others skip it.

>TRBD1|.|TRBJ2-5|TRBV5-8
CASSLAGTGMETQYF
TGTGCCAGCAGCTTGGCCGGGACAGGGATGGAGACCCAGTACTTC
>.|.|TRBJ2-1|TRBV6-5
CASSPLTGMDEQFF
TGTGCCAGCAGTCCCTTAACAGGGATGGATGAGCAGTTCTTC
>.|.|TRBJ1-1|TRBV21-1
CASSKRMSTGTEAFF
TGTGCCAGCAGCAAACGTATGAGTACGGGCACTGAAGCTTTCTTT
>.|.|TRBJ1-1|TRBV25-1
CASSYQGLAEAFF
TGTGCCAGCAGCTATCAGGGACTGGCTGAAGCTTTCTTT
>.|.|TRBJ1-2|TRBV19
CASSIALGSFGYTF
TGTGCCAGTAGTATAGCCCTAGGAAGTTTTGGCTACACCTTC
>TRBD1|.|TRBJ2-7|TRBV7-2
CASSRTGTGYEQYF
TGTGCCAGCAGCCGTACCGGGACAGGCTACGAGCAGTACTTC
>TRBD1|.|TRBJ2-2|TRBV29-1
CSADRGVGELFF
TGCAGCGCCGACAGGGGCGTCGGGGAGCTGTTTTTT
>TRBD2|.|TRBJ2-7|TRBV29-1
CSVAPLAGAYEQYF
TGCAGCGTTGCCCCACTAGCGGGGGCCTACGAGCAGTACTTC
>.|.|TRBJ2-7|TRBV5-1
CASSLDGSLANEQYF
TGCGCCAGCAGCTTGGACGGCTCCCTCGCGAACGAGCAGTACTTC
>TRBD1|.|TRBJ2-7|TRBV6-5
CASRGTGLEQYF
TGTGCCAGCAGAGGGACAGGGCTCGAGCAGTACTTC
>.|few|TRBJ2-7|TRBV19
CASSGRGLIYEQYF
TGTGCCAGTAGCGGCAGGGGATTAATCTACGAGCAGTACTTC
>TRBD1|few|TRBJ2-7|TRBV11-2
CAIRDRGVEQYF
TGTGCCATCCGGGACAGGGGCGTCGAGCAGTACTTC
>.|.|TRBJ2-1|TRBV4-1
CASSQAGGAEQFF
TGCGCCAGCAGCCAAGCAGGCGGGGCTGAGCAGTTCTTC
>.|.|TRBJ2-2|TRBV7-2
CASSAWGTGELFF
TGTGCCAGCAGTGCCTGGGGGACCGGGGAGCTGTTTTTT
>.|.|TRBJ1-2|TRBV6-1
CASSQTGQANYGYTF
TGTGCCAGCTCCCAGACAGGCCAAGCTAACTATGGCTACACCTTC
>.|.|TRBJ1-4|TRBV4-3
CASSQETAATNEKLFF
TGCGCCAGCAGCCAAGAAACGGCAGCCACTAATGAAAAACTGTTTTTT
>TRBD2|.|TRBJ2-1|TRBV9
CASSEPGLAGGQQFF
TGTGCCAGCAGCGAACCGGGACTAGCGGGAGGACAGCAGTTCTTC
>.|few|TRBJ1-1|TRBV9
CASSVEGRRSEAFF
TGTGCCAGCAGCGTAGAAGGCAGGAGGTCTGAAGCTTTCTTT
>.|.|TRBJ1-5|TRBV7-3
CASSLSGPNQPQHF
TGTGCCAGCAGCTTATCAGGCCCCAATCAGCCCCAGCATTTT
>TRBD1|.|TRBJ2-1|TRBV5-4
CASSGITGGLRNEQFF
TGTGCCAGCAGCGGCATAACAGGGGGGTTGAGAAATGAGCAGTTCTTC
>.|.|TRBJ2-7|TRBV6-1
CASSDRQEQYF
TGTGCCAGCAGTGACCGTCAAGAGCAGTACTTC
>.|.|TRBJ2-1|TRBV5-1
CASSFGGQLGNEQFF
TGCGCCAGCAGCTTCGGGGGCCAATTGGGGAATGAGCAGTTCTTC
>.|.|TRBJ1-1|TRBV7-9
CASSSGGATEAFF
TGTGCCAGCAGCTCGGGGGGTGCCACTGAAGCTTTCTTT
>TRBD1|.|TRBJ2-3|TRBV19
CASSLLQGSTDTQYF
TGTGCCAGTAGCCTTCTACAGGGGAGCACAGATACGCAGTATTTT
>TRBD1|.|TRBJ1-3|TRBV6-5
CASSTGDSGNTIYF
TGTGCCAGCAGCACAGGGGACTCTGGAAACACCATATATTTT
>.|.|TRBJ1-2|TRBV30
CAWSFGGSTYGYTF
TGTGCCTGGAGTTTCGGGGGCTCTACCTATGGCTACACCTTC
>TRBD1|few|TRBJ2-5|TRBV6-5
CASSYGTGGETQYF
TGTGCCAGCAGTTACGGGACAGGGGGAGAGACCCAGTACTTC
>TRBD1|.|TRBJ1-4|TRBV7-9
CASSSARTGGNEKLFF
TGTGCCAGCAGCTCTGCCAGGACAGGGGGGAATGAAAAACTGTTTTTT
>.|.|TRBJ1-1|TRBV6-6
CASTAGQFSEAFF
TGTGCCAGCACCGCGGGACAATTTTCGGAAGCTTTCTTT
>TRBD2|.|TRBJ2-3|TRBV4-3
CASSQERGGRDTQYF
TGCGCCAGCAGCCAAGAGCGGGGGGGCCGAGATACGCAGTATTTT
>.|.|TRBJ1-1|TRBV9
CASRRGDLNTEAFF
TGTGCCAGCAGGAGGGGGGATCTGAACACTGAAGCTTTCTTT
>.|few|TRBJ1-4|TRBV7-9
CASSLSPGLGEKLFF
TGTGCCAGCAGCTTGAGTCCGGGGTTGGGTGAAAAACTGTTTTTT
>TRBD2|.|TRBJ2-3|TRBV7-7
CASSLIGGAPDTQYF
TGTGCTAGCAGCTTAATCGGGGGGGCCCCGGATACGCAGTATTTT
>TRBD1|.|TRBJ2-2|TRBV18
CASSSRQGKASDTGELFF
TGTGCCAGCTCATCGCGACAGGGAAAGGCATCGGACACCGGGGAGCTGTTTTTT
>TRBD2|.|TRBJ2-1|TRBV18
CASSSGLAGYNEQFF
TGTGCCAGCTCGTCAGGGCTAGCGGGGTACAATGAGCAGTTCTTC
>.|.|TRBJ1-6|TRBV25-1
CASRLDRYNSPLHF
TGTGCCAGCAGACTAGACAGATATAATTCACCCCTCCACTTT
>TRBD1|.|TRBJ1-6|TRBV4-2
CASSQAARGLSPLHF
TGTGCCAGCAGCCAAGCGGCCAGGGGGCTTTCACCCCTCCACTTT
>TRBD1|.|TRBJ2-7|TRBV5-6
CASSWTGVGYEQYF
TGTGCCAGCAGCTGGACAGGGGTAGGGTACGAGCAGTACTTC